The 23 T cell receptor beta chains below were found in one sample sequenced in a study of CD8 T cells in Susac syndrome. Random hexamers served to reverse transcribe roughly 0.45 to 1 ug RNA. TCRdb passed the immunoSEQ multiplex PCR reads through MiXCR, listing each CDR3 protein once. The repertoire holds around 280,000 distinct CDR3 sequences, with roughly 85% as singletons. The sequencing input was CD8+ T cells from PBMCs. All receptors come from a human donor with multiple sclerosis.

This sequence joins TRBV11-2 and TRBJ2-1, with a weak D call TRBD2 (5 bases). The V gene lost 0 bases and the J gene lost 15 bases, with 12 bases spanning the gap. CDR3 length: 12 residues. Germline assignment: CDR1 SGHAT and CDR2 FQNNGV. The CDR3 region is CASSLDRPGGFF. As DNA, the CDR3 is TGTGCCAGCAGCTTAGATCGCCCAGGAGGGTTCTTC.

Here the CDR3 DNA reads TGTGCCAGCAGGGAGTTGAACAATGAGCAGTTCTTC. This sequence encodes CASRELNNEQFF. The chain recombines TRBV6-1 with TRBJ2-1; unclear D gene. The V end was cut by 6 bases, the J end by 5 bases, with 8 bases between. The germline gives CDR1 MNHNS, CDR2 SASEGT. CDR3 length equals 12 residues.

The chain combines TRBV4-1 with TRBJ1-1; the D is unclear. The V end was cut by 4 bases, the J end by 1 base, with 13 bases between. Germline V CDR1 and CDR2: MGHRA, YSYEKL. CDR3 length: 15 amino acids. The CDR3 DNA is TGCGCCAGCAGCCGAGGGATGGGAGAGAACACTGAAGCTTTCTTT. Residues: CASSRGMGENTEAFF.

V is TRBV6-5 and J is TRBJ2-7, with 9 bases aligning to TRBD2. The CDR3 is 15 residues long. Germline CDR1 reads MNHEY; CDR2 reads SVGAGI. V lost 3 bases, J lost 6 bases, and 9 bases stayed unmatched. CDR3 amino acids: CASSYLAGGPAEQYF. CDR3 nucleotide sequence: TGTGCCAGCAGTTATTTGGCGGGAGGGCCCGCCGAGCAGTACTTC.

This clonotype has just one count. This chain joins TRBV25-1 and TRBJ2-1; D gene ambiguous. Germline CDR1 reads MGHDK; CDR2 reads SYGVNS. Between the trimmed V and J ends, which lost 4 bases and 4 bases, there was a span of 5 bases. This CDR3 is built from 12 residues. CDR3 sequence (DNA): TGTGCCAGCAGTGGCAATTACAATGAGCAGTTCTTC. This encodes CASSGNYNEQFF.

Here the CDR3 DNA reads TGTGCCAGTAAATATATAGCGGGAGGGTCCTACAATGAGCAGTTCTTC. Amino acid sequence: CASKYIAGGSYNEQFF. The chain employs TRBV2 and TRBJ2-1, with 11 positions matching TRBD2. V lost 9 bases, J lost 1 base, and 8 bases stayed unmatched. This CDR3 spans 16 amino acids. Germline V CDR1 and CDR2: SNHLY, FYNNEI.

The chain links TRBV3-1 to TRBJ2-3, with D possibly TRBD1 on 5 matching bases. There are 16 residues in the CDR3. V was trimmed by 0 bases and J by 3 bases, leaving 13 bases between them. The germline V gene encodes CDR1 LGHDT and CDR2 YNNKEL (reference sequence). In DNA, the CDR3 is TGTGCCAGCAGCCAAGAGGGGCAGGGCCCTACAGATACGCAGTATTTT. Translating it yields CASSQEGQGPTDTQYF.

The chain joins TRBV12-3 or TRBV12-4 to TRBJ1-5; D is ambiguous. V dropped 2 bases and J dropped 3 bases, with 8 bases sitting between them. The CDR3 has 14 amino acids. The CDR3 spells CASSLSANNQPQHF. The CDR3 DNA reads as TGTGCCAGCAGTTTATCGGCGAACAATCAGCCCCAGCATTTT.

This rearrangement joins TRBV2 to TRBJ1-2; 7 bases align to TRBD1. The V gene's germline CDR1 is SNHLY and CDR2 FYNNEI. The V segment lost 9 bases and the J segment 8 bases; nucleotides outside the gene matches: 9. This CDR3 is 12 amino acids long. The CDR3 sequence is CARTDRAVGYTF. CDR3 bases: TGTGCCAGAACCGACAGGGCCGTGGGCTACACCTTC.

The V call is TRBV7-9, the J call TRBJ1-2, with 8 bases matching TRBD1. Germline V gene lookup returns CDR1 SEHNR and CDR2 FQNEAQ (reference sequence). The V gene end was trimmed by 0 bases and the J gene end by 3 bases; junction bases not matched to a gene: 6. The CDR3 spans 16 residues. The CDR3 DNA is TGTGCCAGCAGCTTAGCTTTGCAGGGGGCCGACTATGGCTACACCTTC. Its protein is CASSLALQGADYGYTF.

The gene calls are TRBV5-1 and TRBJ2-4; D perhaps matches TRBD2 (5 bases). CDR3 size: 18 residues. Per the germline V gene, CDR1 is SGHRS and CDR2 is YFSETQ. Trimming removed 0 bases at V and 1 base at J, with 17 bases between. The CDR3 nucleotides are TGCGCCAGCAGCTTGGCCAGAGATACCTGGGAGGCCAAAAACATTCAGTACTTC. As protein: CASSLARDTWEAKNIQYF.

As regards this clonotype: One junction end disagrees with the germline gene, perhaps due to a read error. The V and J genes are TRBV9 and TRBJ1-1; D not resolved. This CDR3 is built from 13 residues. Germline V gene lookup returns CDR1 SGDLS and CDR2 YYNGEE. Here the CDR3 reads CASSVDLNTETFF. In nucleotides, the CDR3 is TGTGCCAGCAGCGTAGATTTGAACACTGAAACTTTCTTT. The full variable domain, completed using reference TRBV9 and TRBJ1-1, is DSGVTQTPKHLITATGQRVTLRCSPRSGDLSVYWYQQSLDQGLQFLIQYYNGEERAKGNILERFSAQQFPDLHSELNLSSLELGDSALYFCASSVDLNTETFFGQGTRLTVV.

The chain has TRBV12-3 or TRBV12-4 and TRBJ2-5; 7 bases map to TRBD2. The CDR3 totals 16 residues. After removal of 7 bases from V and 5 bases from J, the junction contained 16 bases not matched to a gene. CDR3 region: CASNNRDYKSLETQYF. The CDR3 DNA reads TGTGCCAGCAATAACCGGGACTACAAATCATTGGAGACCCAGTACTTC.

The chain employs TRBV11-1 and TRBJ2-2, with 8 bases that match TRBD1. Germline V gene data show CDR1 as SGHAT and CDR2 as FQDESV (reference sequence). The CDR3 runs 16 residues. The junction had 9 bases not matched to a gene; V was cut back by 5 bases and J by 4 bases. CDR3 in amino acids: CASSRGRQGSTGELFF. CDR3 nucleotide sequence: TGTGCCAGCAGCAGGGGACGACAGGGGAGCACCGGGGAGCTGTTTTTT.

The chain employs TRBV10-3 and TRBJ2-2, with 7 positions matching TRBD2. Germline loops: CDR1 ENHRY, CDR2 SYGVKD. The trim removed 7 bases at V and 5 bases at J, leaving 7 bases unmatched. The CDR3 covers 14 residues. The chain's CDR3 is CAINYSGPTGELFF. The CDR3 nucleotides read TGTGCCATCAACTATAGCGGGCCGACCGGGGAGCTGTTTTTT.

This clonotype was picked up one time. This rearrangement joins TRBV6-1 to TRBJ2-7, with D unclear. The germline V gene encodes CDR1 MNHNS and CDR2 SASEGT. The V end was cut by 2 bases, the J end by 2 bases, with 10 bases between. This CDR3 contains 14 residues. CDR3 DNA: TGTGCCAGCAGTGAATTTAGGATACCCTACGAGCAGTACTTC. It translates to CASSEFRIPYEQYF.

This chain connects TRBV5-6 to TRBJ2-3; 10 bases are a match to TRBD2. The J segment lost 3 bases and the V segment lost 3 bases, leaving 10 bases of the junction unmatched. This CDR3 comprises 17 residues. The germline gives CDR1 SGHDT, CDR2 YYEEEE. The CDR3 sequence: CASSSSLAGVRTDTQYF. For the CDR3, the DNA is TGTGCCAGCAGCTCCTCCCTAGCGGGAGTGAGGACAGATACGCAGTATTTT.

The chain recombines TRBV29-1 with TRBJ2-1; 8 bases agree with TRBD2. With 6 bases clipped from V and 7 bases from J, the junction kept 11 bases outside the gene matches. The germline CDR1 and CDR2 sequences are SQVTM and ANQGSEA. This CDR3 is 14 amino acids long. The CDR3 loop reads CSVQGHPGGNEQFF. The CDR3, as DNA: TGCAGCGTCCAGGGACACCCGGGGGGGAATGAGCAGTTCTTC.

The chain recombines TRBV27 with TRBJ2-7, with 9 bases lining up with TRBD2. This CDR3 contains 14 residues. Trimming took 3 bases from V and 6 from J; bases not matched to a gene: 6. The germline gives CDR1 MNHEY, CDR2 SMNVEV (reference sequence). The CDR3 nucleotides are TGTGCCAGCAGTTTGGCGGGAGGGCCTTCCGAGCAGTACTTC. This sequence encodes CASSLAGGPSEQYF.

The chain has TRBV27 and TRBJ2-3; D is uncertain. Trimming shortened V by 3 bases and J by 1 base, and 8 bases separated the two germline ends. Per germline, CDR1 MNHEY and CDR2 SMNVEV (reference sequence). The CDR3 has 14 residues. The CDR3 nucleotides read TGTGCCAGCAGTTTCTTGGACCGCACAGATACGCAGTATTTT. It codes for CASSFLDRTDTQYF.

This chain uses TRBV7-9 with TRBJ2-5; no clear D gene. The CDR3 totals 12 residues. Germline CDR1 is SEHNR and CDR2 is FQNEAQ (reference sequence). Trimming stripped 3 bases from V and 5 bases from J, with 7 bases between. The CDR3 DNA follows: TGTGCCAGCAGCTTGCCGTCGGAGACCCAGTACTTC. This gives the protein CASSLPSETQYF.

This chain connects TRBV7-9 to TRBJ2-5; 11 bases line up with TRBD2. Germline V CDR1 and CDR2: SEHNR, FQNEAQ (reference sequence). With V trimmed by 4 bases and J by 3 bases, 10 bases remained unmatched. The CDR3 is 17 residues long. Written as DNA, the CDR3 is TGTGCCAGCAGCTCACCGGGACTAGCGGAACTAAAAGAGACCCAGTACTTC. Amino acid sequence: CASSSPGLAELKETQYF.

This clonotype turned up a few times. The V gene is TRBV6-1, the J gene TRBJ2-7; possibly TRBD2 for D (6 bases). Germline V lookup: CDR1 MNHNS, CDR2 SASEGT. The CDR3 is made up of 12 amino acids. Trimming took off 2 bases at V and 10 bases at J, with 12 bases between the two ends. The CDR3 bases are TGTGCCAGCAGTGAATTTAGGCGGGACCAGTACTTC. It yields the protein CASSEFRRDQYF.